Following are 20 T cell receptor beta chains from one sample sequenced in a study of blood T cell repertoires in COVID-19. Method: immunoSEQ multiplex PCR; TCRdb's copy keeps in-frame clones and lacks some. The sample includes about 220,000 clones, 82% of them seen just once. The sequenced sample consisted of peripheral blood. These receptor sequences come from a woman older than 75 with acute or convalescent COVID-19.

This sequence joins TRBV27 and TRBJ2-2, with a tentative D call TRBD1 (7 bases). The CDR3 extends over 15 amino acids. V was pared by 4 bases and J by 2 bases, with 11 bases between. CDR1 and CDR2 from the germline V gene are MNHEY and SMNVEV (reference sequence). The DNA of the CDR3 is TGTGCCAGCAGTTACAGGGGACTTAACACCGGGGAGCTGTTTTTT. It codes for CASSYRGLNTGELFF.

V is TRBV3-1 (or the pseudogene TRBV3-2) and J is TRBJ2-7; D gene unclear. This CDR3 region has 13 residues. Germline V lookup: CDR1 LGHDT, CDR2 YNNKEL (reference sequence). V lost 4 bases to trimming and J lost 2 bases, with 9 bases between them. CDR3 region: CASSPLWPYEQYF. CDR3 sequence (DNA): TGTGCCAGCAGCCCCCTGTGGCCCTACGAGCAGTACTTC.

This chain joins TRBV5-4 and TRBJ2-5; TRBD2 aligns across 11 bases. From germline, CDR1 is SGHNT and CDR2 YYREEE (reference sequence). V lost 0 bases, J lost 7 bases, and 14 bases stayed unmatched. The CDR3 is 18 amino acids. CDR3 DNA: TGTGCCAGCAGCTTGGACGGACTAGCGGGTCCCAAGGAACGGACCCAGTACTTC. It encodes CASSLDGLAGPKERTQYF.

The chain recombines TRBV4-1 with TRBJ2-7; weak D call: TRBD1 (6 bases). This CDR3 comprises 15 residues. V was pared by 5 bases and J by 0 bases, with 14 bases between. Germline values: CDR1 MGHRA, CDR2 YSYEKL. This CDR3 is CASSYADSLSYEQYF. The CDR3 region has the DNA TGCGCCAGCAGCTATGCGGACAGCCTCTCCTACGAGCAGTACTTC.

The V call is TRBV9, the J call TRBJ2-3, with 12 bases matching TRBD2. V trimming: 2 bases; J trimming: 2 bases; junction bases outside the gene matches: 15. This CDR3 is 20 amino acids long. Germline CDR1 and CDR2: SGDLS and YYNGEE. The CDR3 region is CASSVSTSGGRHLTTDTQYF. The DNA for the CDR3 is TGTGCCAGCAGCGTGAGTACTAGCGGGGGGCGGCATCTCACCACAGATACGCAGTATTTT. Filled out from reference TRBV9 and TRBJ2-3, the complete variable domain reads DSGVTQTPKHLITATGQRVTLRCSPRSGDLSVYWYQQSLDQGLQFLIQYYNGEERAKGNILERFSAQQFPDLHSELNLSSLELGDSALYFCASSVSTSGGRHLTTDTQYFGPGTRLTVL.

The chain employs TRBV6-5 and TRBJ1-2, with D possibly TRBD1 on 6 matching bases. Germline loops: CDR1 MNHEY, CDR2 SVGAGI. V was trimmed by 6 bases and J by 6 bases, leaving 14 bases between them. CDR3 length: 13 residues. CDR3 nucleotide sequence: TGTGCCAGCAGGACCACAGGGAAAGATGGCTACACCTTC. It codes for CASRTTGKDGYTF.

The chain combines TRBV3-1 (or the pseudogene TRBV3-2) with TRBJ1-1; tentatively, D is TRBD1 (5 bases). This CDR3 region has 13 residues. Germline CDR1 and CDR2: LGHDT and YNNKEL (reference sequence). Trimming shortened V by 1 base and J by 4 bases, and 7 bases separated the two germline ends. The CDR3 nucleotides are TGTGCCAGCAGCCAAGGACAGAGCACTGAAGCTTTCTTT. This encodes CASSQGQSTEAFF.

This chain joins TRBV7-2 and TRBJ2-6; D is undetermined. Germline V gene sequence: CDR1 SGHTA, CDR2 FQGNSA. The germline V and J ends were trimmed by 1 base and 0 bases, with 16 bases remaining between them. This CDR3 comprises 19 residues. The CDR3 bases are TGTGCCAGCAGCTTAGAACCGGCAGGTATTACCTCTGGGGCCAACGTCCTGACTTTC. Its translation: CASSLEPAGITSGANVLTF.

The chain has TRBV6-1 and TRBJ2-7; unclear D gene. Germline-derived CDR1 and CDR2 are MNHNS and SASEGT. The CDR3 runs to 15 residues. V lost 2 bases and J lost 2, with 13 bases in between. This chain's CDR3 is CASSERFRLTYEQYF. The CDR3 DNA is TGTGCCAGCAGTGAAAGGTTCAGGCTTACCTACGAGCAGTACTTC.

V is TRBV6-6 and J is TRBJ2-5, with 12 bases that match TRBD1. V lost 5 bases, J lost 5 bases, and 6 bases stayed unmatched. Germline loops: CDR1 MNHNY, CDR2 SVGAGI (reference sequence). CDR3 length: 15 residues. The CDR3 here is CASSGTGGGRETQYF. CDR3 sequence (DNA): TGTGCCAGCAGTGGGACAGGGGGCGGGAGGGAGACCCAGTACTTC.

J is TRBJ2-3 and V is TRBV5-1; D possibly corresponds to TRBD2 (5 bases). V lost 0 bases to trimming and J lost 1 base, with 12 bases between them. In germline, CDR1 is SGHRS, CDR2 YFSETQ. The CDR3 runs 16 residues. This chain's CDR3 is CASSLGRAGGTDTQYF. DNA for the CDR3: TGCGCCAGCAGCTTGGGGCGGGCCGGCGGCACAGATACGCAGTATTTT.

CDR3 DNA sequence: TGCGCCAGCAGCCAAGATCTAGTGAAAAGGGGTGAAGCTTTCTTT. Protein: CASSQDLVKRGEAFF. The gene calls are TRBV4-3 and TRBJ1-1; a weak D match, TRBD1 (5 bases). CDR1 and CDR2 from the germline V gene are LGHNA and YSLEER. The CDR3 contains 15 residues. V dropped 0 bases and J dropped 7 bases, with 15 bases sitting between them.

The chain employs TRBV13 and TRBJ2-1, with 13 bases identical to TRBD2. Germline CDR1 PRHDT, CDR2 FYEKMQ (reference sequence). This CDR3 spans 22 amino acids. Trimming cost V 5 bases and J 0 bases; bases outside gene matches: 19. CDR3 region: CASSRAGLAGRYGKSSYNEQFF. The CDR3 nucleotides read TGTGCCAGCAGCCGGGCGGGACTAGCGGGGCGATATGGGAAGAGCTCCTACAATGAGCAGTTCTTC.

The V gene is TRBV7-8, the J gene TRBJ2-7; 10 bases match TRBD1. The CDR3 is 14 residues long. Trimming removed 4 bases from V and 4 bases from J; junction bases left unmatched: 4. CDR1 and CDR2 from the germline V gene are SGHVS and FQNEAQ. CDR3 DNA: TGTGCCAGCAGCTCCGGGACAGGGGCTTACGAGCAGTACTTC. It codes for CASSSGTGAYEQYF.

Regarding this clone: At one boundary the junction diverges from the germline segment, which might be a read error. The rearrangement links TRBV2 to TRBJ2-1; 16 nucleotides agree with TRBD2. CDR1 is SNHLY and CDR2 is FYNNEI in the germline V gene. The CDR3 runs 18 residues. Here the CDR3 DNA reads TGTGCCAGCAGCGAAGGGACTAGCGGGGGGGTCTCCTACAATGAGCAGTTCTTC. Its translation: CASSEGTSGGVSYNEQFF.

Written as DNA, the CDR3 is TGTGCCAGCTCACCACGCGGAGGCAGAACAACCTACGAGCAGTACTTC. Protein: CASSPRGGRTTYEQYF. This chain uses TRBV18 with TRBJ2-7, with D perhaps matching TRBD2 (5 bases). CDR3 size: 16 residues. The germline V gene encodes CDR1 KGHSH and CDR2 LQKENI. V lost 1 base and J 2 bases, leaving 15 bases between the germline ends.

The rearrangement joins TRBV5-4 to TRBJ1-3; a weak D match, TRBD1 (5 bases). V was shortened by 1 base and J by 1 base, with 15 bases between the two germline ends. This CDR3 region has 17 residues. CDR1 is SGHNT and CDR2 is YYREEE in the germline V gene (reference sequence). The chain's CDR3 is CASSLKLPGGSGNTIYF. Written as DNA, the CDR3 is TGTGCCAGCAGCTTGAAGCTCCCGGGGGGATCTGGAAACACCATATATTTT. The full variable domain, with the rest looked up from reference TRBV5-4 and TRBJ1-3, is ETGVTQSPTHLIKTRGQQVTLRCSSQSGHNTVSWYQQALGQGPQFIFQYYREEENGRGNFPPRFSGLQFPNYSSELNVNALELDDSALYLCASSLKLPGGSGNTIYFGEGSWLTVV.

This sequence joins TRBV3-1 (or the pseudogene TRBV3-2) and TRBJ1-1; a possible D gene is TRBD1 (6 bases). Germline-derived CDR1 and CDR2 are LGHDT and YNNKEL (reference sequence). Deletions cut 4 bases from V and 0 bases from J, with 12 bases between. The CDR3 is 15 residues long. DNA of the CDR3: TGTGCCAGCAGCCCCGGATCAGGGGTGAACACTGAAGCTTTCTTT. Amino acid sequence: CASSPGSGVNTEAFF.

In this sample, this clone turned up a few times. The genes are TRBV19 and TRBJ1-6, with 9 bases matching TRBD1. This CDR3 region has 14 residues. Germline values: CDR1 LNHDA, CDR2 SQIVND (reference sequence). Unmatched junction bases numbered 3, after V lost 8 bases and J lost 4 bases. In DNA form, the CDR3 reads TGTGCCAGTCGGGGACAGGGATATAATTCACCCCTCCACTTT. This codes for CASRGQGYNSPLHF.

V is TRBV28 and J is TRBJ2-3, with TRBD2 identical over 8 bases. The CDR3 spans 18 residues. The J segment lost 0 bases and the V segment lost 3 bases, leaving 11 bases of the junction unmatched. Germline CDR1 and CDR2: MDHEN and SYDVKM. Here the CDR3 reads CASSLGGAGGYSTDTQYF. CDR3 DNA: TGTGCCAGCAGTTTGGGAGGGGCGGGGGGCTATAGCACAGATACGCAGTATTTT. The variable domain in full, with the rest retrieved from reference TRBV28 and TRBJ2-3, is DVKVTQSSRYLVKRTGEKVFLECVQDMDHENMFWYRQDPGLGLRLIYFSYDVKMKEKGDIPEGYSVSREKKERFSLILESASTNQTSMYLCASSLGGAGGYSTDTQYFGPGTRLTVL.